This TCR beta chain was sequenced for a study of patients and donors after allogeneic stem cell transplantation. The CDR3 has 15 amino acids. Germline V gene sequence: CDR1 LNHNV, CDR2 YYDKDF (reference sequence). Between the trimmed V and J ends, which lost 0 bases and 3 bases, there was a span of 12 bases. TCRdb itself ran the RT-PCR reads through MiXCR, one entry per CDR3 protein. This sample carries around 150,000 distinct CDR3 sequences, over 25% of them seen once, and the ten largest clones take approximately 3%. Sequencing was done on a sample of blood, either unsorted or a sorted T cell fraction (not recorded which). This sequence was found in a human donor who was either an allogeneic HSCT recipient or a stem cell or donor lymphocyte infusion donor (not recorded which). It is not recorded whose cells these are; they may come from a transplant donor. The chain is built from TRBV15 and TRBJ2-7; possibly TRBD2 for D (5 bases). As DNA, the CDR3 is TGTGCCACCAGCAGAGATATGAGGGCCGGCTACGAGCAGTACTTC. Its translation: CATSRDMRAGYEQYF.